The 28 T cell receptor beta chains given below trace back to one sample, sequenced in a study of blood T cell repertoires in COVID-19. The repertoire was sequenced with immunoSEQ multiplex PCR; TCRdb's copy has only in-frame clones and lacks some. This table holds under 300,000 clones, roughly 82% found once. Sequences were obtained from peripheral blood. Source of these receptors: a man older than 75 with acute or convalescent COVID-19.

The genes are TRBV19 and TRBJ1-2, with 10 bases identical to TRBD1. Germline V gene lookup returns CDR1 LNHDA and CDR2 SQIVND (reference sequence). The CDR3 loop spans 15 amino acids. Trimming removed 6 bases from V and 7 bases from J; junction bases left unmatched: 11. The DNA for the CDR3 is TGTGCCAGTAGCGCGGGACAGGGGACAAGTGGTGGCTACACCTTC. This codes for CASSAGQGTSGGYTF.

The V gene is TRBV28, the J gene TRBJ2-7, with 9 positions matching TRBD1. V shed 4 bases and J 5 bases; nucleotides not matched to a gene: 9. The CDR3 contains 15 residues. Germline V CDR1 and CDR2: MDHEN, SYDVKM. DNA for the CDR3: TGTGCCAGCAGTTCTCCCGGGACAGGGAAAAACGAGCAGTACTTC. Protein sequence: CASSSPGTGKNEQYF.

J is TRBJ2-1 and V is TRBV24-1; tentatively, D is TRBD2 (6 bases). Germline assignment: CDR1 KGHDR and CDR2 SFDVKD. Between the trimmed V and J ends, which lost 3 bases and 0 bases, there was a span of 11 bases. The CDR3 is 16 amino acids. CDR3 protein: CATSDPGTLSYNEQFF. The CDR3 coding sequence is TGTGCCACCAGTGATCCCGGGACTCTCTCCTACAATGAGCAGTTCTTC.

V is TRBV7-3 and J is TRBJ2-1, with TRBD2 matching 9 bases. V dropped 4 bases and J dropped 4; count of bases not matched to a gene: 5. Germline V gene sequence: CDR1 SGHTA, CDR2 FQGTGA. This CDR3 comprises 15 residues. The CDR3 sequence is CASSSLAGVYNEQFF. CDR3 sequence (DNA): TGTGCCAGCAGCTCCTTAGCGGGGGTATACAATGAGCAGTTCTTC.

The chain employs TRBV3-1 (or the pseudogene TRBV3-2) and TRBJ1-3; 7 nucleotides match TRBD1. Germline assignment: CDR1 LGHDT and CDR2 YNNKEL (reference sequence). V gave up 4 bases and J gave up 5 bases; unmatched junction bases: 11. The CDR3 sequence is 16 residues long. CDR3 DNA sequence: TGTGCCAGCAGCCTTACTTTGGACAGGCAAAGAAACACCATATATTTT. Translation gives CASSLTLDRQRNTIYF.

This clone showed up just a few times. V is TRBV18 and J is TRBJ1-2; 9 bases are a match to TRBD1. Trimming removed 4 bases from V and 7 bases from J; junction bases left unmatched: 4. This CDR3 is 13 amino acids long. Germline lookup yields CDR1 KGHSH and CDR2 LQKENI. In nucleotides, the CDR3 is TGTGCCAGCTCACTTCGACAGGGGGGTGGCTACACCTTC. Its protein is CASSLRQGGGYTF.

This sequence joins TRBV2 and TRBJ1-4; TRBD1 matches 8 bases. The J segment lost 3 bases and the V segment lost 11 bases, leaving 8 bases of the junction unmatched. This CDR3 is built from 14 residues. The germline CDR1 and CDR2 sequences are SNHLY and FYNNEI. The CDR3 coding sequence is TGTGCCTCTTCCAGGGGGCCGGCTAATGAAAAACTGTTTTTT. Residues: CASSRGPANEKLFF.

This sequence joins TRBV6-5 and TRBJ1-5; 7 bases are a match to TRBD1. With V trimmed by 6 bases and J by 3 bases, 8 bases remained unmatched. This CDR3 region has 15 residues. CDR1 is MNHEY and CDR2 is SVGAGI in the germline V gene. The CDR3 loop is CASRSTGTDNQPQHF. As DNA, the CDR3 is TGTGCCAGCAGATCGACAGGGACGGACAATCAGCCCCAGCATTTT.

The V call is TRBV28, the J call TRBJ1-1; D perhaps matches TRBD1 (6 bases). The CDR3 consists of 15 residues. Between the trimmed V and J ends, which lost 1 base and 5 bases, there was a span of 14 bases. The germline CDR1 and CDR2 sequences are MDHEN and SYDVKM. The CDR3 loop is CASSLLQGRRTEAFF. The CDR3 DNA reads TGTGCCAGCAGTTTATTACAGGGCAGGAGAACTGAAGCTTTCTTT.

The rearrangement uses TRBV7-2 and TRBJ2-7, with D perhaps matching TRBD2 (6 bases). CDR3 length equals 15 residues. Trimming took 0 bases from V and 4 from J, leaving 13 bases between them. The germline gives CDR1 SGHTA, CDR2 FQGNSA. CDR3 residues: CASSLAHLAPYEQYF. For the CDR3, the DNA is TGTGCCAGCAGCTTAGCGCACCTAGCGCCTTACGAGCAGTACTTC.

This chain connects TRBV5-1 to TRBJ2-7; D gene uncertain. The germline gives CDR1 SGHRS, CDR2 YFSETQ. Trimming took 0 bases from V and 0 from J, leaving 13 bases between them. The CDR3 loop spans 16 amino acids. The CDR3 region has the DNA TGCGCCAGCAGCTTGGCGTTCGCTGTGAGCTCCTACGAGCAGTACTTC. Its translation is CASSLAFAVSSYEQYF. Drawing the rest from reference TRBV5-1 and TRBJ2-7, the complete variable domain is KAGVTQTPRYLIKTRGQQVTLSCSPISGHRSVSWYQQTPGQGLQFLFEYFSETQRNKGNFPGRFSGRQFSNSRSEMNVSTLELGDSALYLCASSLAFAVSSYEQYFGPGTRLTVT.

This clone was counted a single time. The CDR3 sequence is CASSSLDGGTEQFF. The CDR3, as DNA: TGCGCCAGCAGCTCCCTCGATGGAGGAACTGAGCAGTTCTTC. This chain links TRBV5-1 with TRBJ2-1; perhaps TRBD2 as D (5 bases). Germline CDR1 SGHRS, CDR2 YFSETQ. This CDR3 has 14 amino acids. Trimming removed 3 bases at V and 9 bases at J, with 16 bases between.

The chain links TRBV20-1 to TRBJ1-6, with D hard to call. The CDR3 extends over 13 amino acids. V lost 3 bases and J lost 7, with 10 bases in between. CDR1 and CDR2 from the germline V gene are DFQATT and SNEGSKA (reference sequence). The CDR3 DNA sequence: TGCAGTGCTAGTTACGGGAGAAATTCACCCCTCCACTTT. It translates to CSASYGRNSPLHF.

V usage is TRBV5-1 and J usage is TRBJ2-3, with TRBD1 matching over 7 bases. Germline V gene lookup returns CDR1 SGHRS and CDR2 YFSETQ. The CDR3 has 17 amino acids. V trimming: 3 bases; J trimming: 2 bases; junction bases outside the gene matches: 12. CDR3 protein: CASSSRGQETFTDTQYF. In DNA, the CDR3 is TGCGCCAGCAGCTCCCGCGGACAGGAGACCTTCACAGATACGCAGTATTTT.

V usage is TRBV5-5 and J usage is TRBJ1-6, with TRBD1 matching over 7 bases. Germline CDR1 is SGHKS and CDR2 is YYEKEE (reference sequence). Trimming cost V 3 bases and J 6 bases; bases outside gene matches: 3. This CDR3 is built from 14 residues. Here the CDR3 DNA reads TGTGCCAGCAGCTCGGGACAGCTTAATTCACCCCTCCACTTT. Protein product: CASSSGQLNSPLHF.

J is TRBJ2-2 and V is TRBV10-3; D perhaps matches TRBD1 (6 bases). Germline V gene data show CDR1 as ENHRY and CDR2 as SYGVKD. V was cut by 2 bases and J by 1 base, with 8 bases left in between. The CDR3 extends over 15 amino acids. The CDR3 sequence is CAISEQTGNTGELFF. The CDR3 DNA sequence: TGTGCCATCAGTGAGCAGACAGGGAACACCGGGGAGCTGTTTTTT.

The CDR3 DNA reads TGTGCCAGCAGCGCCTGGGCCAGGGCGGAATACACCGGGGAGCTGTTTTTT. Protein product: CASSAWARAEYTGELFF. The gene calls are TRBV7-8 and TRBJ2-2; a possible D gene is TRBD1 (5 bases). Trimming took 5 bases from V and 3 from J, leaving 19 bases between them. Per the germline V gene, CDR1 is SGHVS and CDR2 is FQNEAQ. The CDR3 spans 17 residues. Using reference TRBV7-8 and TRBJ2-2 for the parts outside the CDR3, the full variable domain is GAGVSQSPRYKVAKRGQDVALRCDPISGHVSLFWYQQALGQGPEFLTYFQNEAQLDKSGLPSDRFFAERPEGSVSTLKIQRTQQEDSAVYLCASSAWARAEYTGELFFGEGSRLTVL.

The V and J genes are TRBV3-1 (or the pseudogene TRBV3-2) and TRBJ1-1; D call uncertain. The germline V gene has CDR1 LGHDT and CDR2 YNNKEL (reference sequence). Trimming shortened V by 4 bases and J by 0 bases, and 9 bases separated the two germline ends. The CDR3 runs to 14 residues. The CDR3 nucleotides are TGTGCCAGCAGCCCTCTCTCGTTGAACACTGAAGCTTTCTTT. The encoded protein is CASSPLSLNTEAFF.

The J gene is TRBJ1-2, the V gene TRBV11-2, with 9 positions matching TRBD1. The germline V gene encodes CDR1 SGHAT and CDR2 FQNNGV. The J segment lost 4 bases and the V segment lost 2 bases, leaving 5 bases of the junction unmatched. The CDR3 spans 15 residues. The CDR3 loop reads CASSLFQTGGYGYTF. CDR3 coding DNA: TGTGCCAGCAGCTTATTTCAGACAGGGGGCTATGGCTACACCTTC.

This chain links TRBV6-5 with TRBJ1-2; D not resolved. Germline CDR1 reads MNHEY; CDR2 reads SVGAGI. The CDR3 is 15 amino acids. The germline V and J ends were trimmed by 0 bases and 4 bases, with 12 bases remaining between them. The DNA of the CDR3 is TGTGCCAGCAGTTACTCAGGAGGGTTGGGCTATGGCTACACCTTC. Translated: CASSYSGGLGYGYTF.

The chain joins TRBV27 to TRBJ1-3, with D unclear. V gave up 6 bases and J gave up 0 bases, with 9 bases separating them. The germline gives CDR1 MNHEY, CDR2 SMNVEV (reference sequence). CDR3 length: 14 amino acids. The CDR3 DNA sequence: TGTGCCAGCAGGAGGGAAGGCTCTGGAAACACCATATATTTT. Amino acids: CASRREGSGNTIYF.

The V call is TRBV7-3, the J call TRBJ2-7; TRBD2 is a possible D gene (7 bases). Germline V gene sequence: CDR1 SGHTA, CDR2 FQGTGA. Trimming stripped 5 bases from V and 5 bases from J, with 19 bases between. This CDR3 is 15 amino acids long. The CDR3 sequence: CASSPLGRGMDEQYF. CDR3 coding DNA: TGTGCCAGCAGCCCCCTAGGGAGGGGGATGGACGAGCAGTACTTC.

This clone turned up a few times. The rearrangement uses TRBV18 and TRBJ1-2, with D perhaps TRBD1 (5 bases). Trimming left V 3 bases short and J 0 bases short, with 11 bases between. The CDR3 totals 15 residues. The germline V gene encodes CDR1 KGHSH and CDR2 LQKENI. CDR3 coding DNA: TGTGCCAGCTCACCGTTCCCGACAGCTAACTATGGCTACACCTTC. Its translation: CASSPFPTANYGYTF. Variable domain in full (rest from reference TRBV18 and TRBJ1-2): NAGVMQNPRHLVRRRGQEARLRCSPMKGHSHVYWYRQLPEEGLKFMVYLQKENIIDESGMPKERFSAEFPKEGPSILRIQQVVRGDSAAYFCASSPFPTANYGYTFGSGTRLTVV.

This clone is a singleton in its sample. This chain links TRBV2 with TRBJ2-1; 13 bases match TRBD2. Germline-derived CDR1 and CDR2 are SNHLY and FYNNEI. Trimming removed 8 bases from V and 8 bases from J; junction bases left unmatched: 9. The CDR3 is 15 amino acids. Here the CDR3 reads CASHPGLAGWDEQFF. The CDR3 DNA sequence: TGTGCCAGCCATCCGGGACTAGCGGGATGGGATGAGCAGTTCTTC.

The chain couples TRBV25-1 to TRBJ2-7, with TRBD2 matching 7 bases. V lost 7 bases to trimming and J lost 1 base; unmatched junction nucleotides: 7. The V gene's germline CDR1 is MGHDK and CDR2 SYGVNS. The CDR3 has 14 residues. Here the CDR3 reads CASTGEGFSYEQYF. DNA of the CDR3: TGTGCCAGCACGGGGGAGGGTTTTTCCTACGAGCAGTACTTC.

This clone has a single count. The chain links TRBV18 to TRBJ2-1, with 9 bases that match TRBD2. Germline CDR1 is KGHSH and CDR2 is LQKENI. V was pared by 3 bases and J by 10 bases, with 13 bases of the junction left unmatched. The CDR3 extends over 16 amino acids. CDR3 in DNA: TGTGCCAGCTCACCGACAGGACTAGCGAGCCTAAAGGAGCAGTTCTTC. It yields the protein CASSPTGLASLKEQFF.

The V gene is TRBV6-5, the J gene TRBJ2-7; no reliable D call. The CDR3 spans 15 residues. Deletions cut 0 bases from V and 2 bases from J, with 11 bases between. Germline assignment: CDR1 MNHEY and CDR2 SVGAGI. DNA of the CDR3: TGTGCCAGCAGTTACTCGACGGGTTTGACCTACGAGCAGTACTTC. Its protein is CASSYSTGLTYEQYF.

This clone appeared once. This chain uses TRBV11-2 with TRBJ2-3, with D unresolved. Germline assignment: CDR1 SGHAT and CDR2 FQNNGV. Trimming stripped 0 bases from V and 4 bases from J, with 8 bases between. The CDR3 sequence is 14 residues long. This CDR3 is CASSLEQNADTQYF. In DNA form, the CDR3 reads TGTGCCAGCAGCTTAGAACAGAACGCAGATACGCAGTATTTT.